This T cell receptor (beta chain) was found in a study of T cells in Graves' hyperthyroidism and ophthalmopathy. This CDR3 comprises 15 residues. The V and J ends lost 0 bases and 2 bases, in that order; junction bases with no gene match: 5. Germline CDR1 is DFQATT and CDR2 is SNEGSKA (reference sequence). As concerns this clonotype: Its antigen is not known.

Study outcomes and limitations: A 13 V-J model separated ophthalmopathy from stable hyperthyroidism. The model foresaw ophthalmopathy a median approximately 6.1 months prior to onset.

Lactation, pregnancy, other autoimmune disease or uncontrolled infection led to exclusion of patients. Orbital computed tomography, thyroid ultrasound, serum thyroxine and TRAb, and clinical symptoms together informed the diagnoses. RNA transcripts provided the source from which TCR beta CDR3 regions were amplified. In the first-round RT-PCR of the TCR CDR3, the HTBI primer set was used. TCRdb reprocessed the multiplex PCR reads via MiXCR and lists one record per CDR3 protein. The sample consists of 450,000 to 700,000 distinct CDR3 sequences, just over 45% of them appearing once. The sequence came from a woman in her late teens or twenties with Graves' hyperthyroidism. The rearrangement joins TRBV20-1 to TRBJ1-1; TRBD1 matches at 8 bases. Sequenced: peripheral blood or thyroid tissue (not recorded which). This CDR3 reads CSAREQGGSNTEAFF. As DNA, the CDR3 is TGCAGTGCTAGAGAACAGGGGGGTTCTAACACTGAAGCTTTCTTT.